Each of the 11 T cell receptor beta chains below was sequenced from the same sample in a study of blood T cell repertoires in COVID-19. Only in-frame clones appear in the TCRdb table, and some are missing; sequencing was by immunoSEQ multiplex PCR. The sample gives 40,000 or so clones, nearly 90% of which show up once; roughly 5% is in the top ten. The sample consisted of peripheral blood. These receptors were collected from a man between 60 and 75 years old with COVID-19, enrolled during active disease.

The chain carries TRBV7-2 and TRBJ1-1; 10 bases match TRBD1. V lost 5 bases to trimming and J lost 0 bases; unmatched junction nucleotides: 12. This CDR3 has 18 amino acids. Germline assignment: CDR1 SGHTA and CDR2 FQGNSA. CDR3 nucleotide sequence: TGTGCCAGCAGCCCCCTCCTGACAGGGGGCGGGATGAACACTGAAGCTTTCTTT. It specifies CASSPLLTGGGMNTEAFF.

The chain recombines TRBV13 with TRBJ1-3; D not resolved. V was trimmed by 0 bases and J by 0 bases, leaving 9 bases between them. Germline CDR1 reads PRHDT; CDR2 reads FYEKMQ (reference sequence). The CDR3 length is 16 residues. CDR3 bases: TGTGCCAGCAGCTTAGGACCGGGGAGCTCTGGAAACACCATATATTTT. Amino acids: CASSLGPGSSGNTIYF.

The V call is TRBV4-3, the J call TRBJ1-2, with D possibly TRBD1 on 5 matching bases. CDR1 and CDR2 (germline): LGHNA, YSLEER. Trimming stripped 4 bases from V and 8 bases from J, with 29 bases between. The CDR3 has 18 residues. The CDR3: CASSPGWRDRPGSQGYTF. CDR3 nucleotides: TGCGCCAGCAGCCCTGGGTGGCGCGACAGACCAGGTTCACAAGGCTACACCTTC.

This rearrangement joins TRBV19 to TRBJ1-4; the D gene is possibly TRBD1 (5 bases). Germline values: CDR1 LNHDA, CDR2 SQIVND (reference sequence). The CDR3 covers 16 residues. The V end was cut by 5 bases, the J end by 4 bases, with 17 bases between. CDR3 DNA sequence: TGTGCCAGTAGTCAACCGCAGGTCGGGGGTAATGAAAAACTGTTTTTT. This translates into CASSQPQVGGNEKLFF. Drawing the rest from reference TRBV19 and TRBJ1-4, the complete variable domain is DGGITQSPKYLFRKEGQNVTLSCEQNLNHDAMYWYRQDPGQGLRLIYYSQIVNDFQKGDIAEGYSVSREKKESFPLTVTSAQKNPTAFYLCASSQPQVGGNEKLFFGSGTQLSVL.

The chain combines TRBV30 with TRBJ1-5, with 9 bases identical to TRBD1. Trimming at V came to 1 base and at J to 4 bases, leaving 2 bases not matched to a gene. CDR1 GTSNPN and CDR2 SVGIG come from the germline V gene (reference sequence). The length of the CDR3 is 14 residues. The CDR3 DNA is TGTGCCTGGAGTGCCGGGACAGGGAATCAGCCCCAGCATTTT. It codes for CAWSAGTGNQPQHF.

The CDR3 DNA reads TGTGCCACCAGCAGAGATCCGGGTTTGAGGGGGAGCACAGATACGCAGTATTTT. Protein sequence: CATSRDPGLRGSTDTQYF. V usage is TRBV15 and J usage is TRBJ2-3; possibly TRBD1 for D (6 bases). V was shortened by 0 bases and J by 0 bases, with 16 bases between the two germline ends. The CDR3 runs to 18 residues. CDR1 and CDR2 (germline): LNHNV, YYDKDF (reference sequence).

The chain carries TRBV3-1 (or the pseudogene TRBV3-2) and TRBJ2-2; 7 nucleotides line up with TRBD2. J lost 4 bases, V lost 6 bases, and 5 bases had no gene match. The germline V gene has CDR1 LGHDT and CDR2 YNNKEL (reference sequence). The CDR3 totals 14 residues. This CDR3 is CASSLAEPTGELFF. CDR3 bases: TGTGCCAGCAGTCTAGCGGAGCCCACCGGGGAGCTGTTTTTT.

This chain connects TRBV6-6 to TRBJ1-3; possible D gene TRBD1, 6 bases. Germline V gives CDR1 MNHNY, CDR2 SVGAGI (reference sequence). This CDR3 spans 17 amino acids. V was shortened by 6 bases and J by 0 bases, with 18 bases between the two germline ends. The CDR3 spells CASSRTNRAHSGNTIYF. CDR3 coding DNA: TGTGCCAGCAGCCGAACCAACAGGGCCCACTCTGGAAACACCATATATTTT.

Only a few counts were recorded for this clone. The chain joins TRBV3-1 (or the pseudogene TRBV3-2) to TRBJ2-1; 10 bases line up with TRBD2. Looked up from germline, CDR1 is LGHDT and CDR2 is YNNKEL (reference sequence). After removal of 1 base from V and 7 bases from J, the junction contained 19 bases not matched to a gene. This CDR3 is 20 amino acids long. CDR3 residues: CASSQVLGPGGLAGVNEQFF. The CDR3 bases are TGTGCCAGCAGCCAAGTACTTGGCCCCGGCGGGCTAGCGGGAGTTAATGAGCAGTTCTTC.

This chain links TRBV28 with TRBJ2-5, with 7 bases identical to TRBD2. The V and J ends lost 6 bases and 1 base, in that order; junction bases with no gene match: 8. This CDR3 spans 15 amino acids. Germline CDR1 reads MDHEN; CDR2 reads SYDVKM. CDR3 residues: CASSQFGGSQETQYF. Written as DNA, the CDR3 is TGTGCCAGCAGCCAGTTTGGCGGGAGCCAAGAGACCCAGTACTTC.

This clone has just a few counts. The rearrangement joins TRBV30 to TRBJ1-3; tentative D call: TRBD1 (5 bases). V shed 3 bases and J shed 2 bases, with 20 bases lying between them. The V gene's germline CDR1 is GTSNPN and CDR2 SVGIG (reference sequence). There are 17 residues in the CDR3. DNA of the CDR3: TGTGCCTGGAGCCCCATGGGAGGCAGGGAGGCTGGAAACACCATATATTTT. It translates to CAWSPMGGREAGNTIYF.